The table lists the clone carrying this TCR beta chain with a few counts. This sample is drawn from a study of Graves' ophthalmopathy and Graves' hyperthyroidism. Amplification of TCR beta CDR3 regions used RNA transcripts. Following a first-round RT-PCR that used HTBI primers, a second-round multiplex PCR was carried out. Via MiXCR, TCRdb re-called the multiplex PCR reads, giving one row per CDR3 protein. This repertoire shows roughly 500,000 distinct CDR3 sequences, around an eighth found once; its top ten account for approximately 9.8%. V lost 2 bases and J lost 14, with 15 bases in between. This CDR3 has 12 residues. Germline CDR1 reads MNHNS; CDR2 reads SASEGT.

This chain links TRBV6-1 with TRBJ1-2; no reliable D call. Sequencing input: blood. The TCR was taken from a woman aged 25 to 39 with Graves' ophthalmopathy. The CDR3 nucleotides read TGTGCCAGCAGTGAAACCCCGAAGCTCTGGACCTTC. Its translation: CASSETPKLWTF.